This TCR beta chain was captured in a study of blood T cells in healthy people across ages. Study background: Template switching picked up about one barcoded beta molecule for each two T cells.

Concerning this clonotype itself: Its matching antigen is unknown.

The second PCR ran about 6 to 11 cycles with a sample-barcoded 5' primer and J-beta primers. TCRdb re-called the 5' RACE reads through MiXCR, storing one row per CDR3 protein. This table has over 500,000 distinct CDR3 sequences, around 50% appearing once. Findings and caveats of the study: The study found more naive CD4+ cells and higher diversity in long-lived than aged donors. In the absence of known donor CMV status, changes in expanded clonotypes were possibly confounded.

The sample comprised blood. The receptor was derived from an elderly woman in good health.

CDR3 bases: TGTGCCAGCAGCGCCACACCCTACGAGCAGTACTTC. This codes for CASSATPYEQYF. The rearrangement links TRBV14 to TRBJ2-7; D unresolved. The CDR3 is 12 amino acids. Trimming stripped 5 bases from V and 2 bases from J, with 7 bases between. Germline loops: CDR1 SGHDN, CDR2 FVKESK.